This is a list of T cell receptor beta chains from one sample in a study of T cells in localized non-small cell lung cancer. TCRdb's copy holds only in-frame clones and misses some; the assay was immunoSEQ multiplex PCR. The table lists about 16,000 clones, 90% of them singletons. The source was peripheral blood mononuclear cells, collected before any cancer treatment. The source of these receptors is a woman aged 40-69 years with stage III lung adenocarcinoma. CDR3s include the opening cysteine and the closing phenylalanine or tryptophan. D genes are given only for firm matches. Size values are once, few and many counts, or a class for expanded clones, and some rows have none.

d_gene	v_gene	j_gene	abundance	CDR3nt	CDR3aa
-	TRBV7-3	TRBJ1-6	-	TGTGCCAGCGGGGTGGGCTCCCGCGGTAATTCACCCCTCCACTTT	CASGVGSRGNSPLHF
TRBD1	TRBV6-1	TRBJ1-2	-	TGTGCCAGCAGTAGCAGACAGGGGAGCGGCTATGGCTACACCTTC	CASSSRQGSGYGYTF
-	TRBV19	TRBJ1-2	-	TGTGCCAGTAGTCCCTCTTCAACCAGGGGCTATGGCTACACCTTC	CASSPSSTRGYGYTF
-	TRBV27	TRBJ1-6	few	TGTGCCAGCAGTTTTGGAGGGAGCTCCTATAATTCACCCCTCCACTTT	CASSFGGSSYNSPLHF
-	TRBV5-1	TRBJ1-2	-	TGCGCCAGCAGCTTGGAGCGGGGTGCGGGAGGCTACACCTTC	CASSLERGAGGYTF
-	TRBV11-2	TRBJ2-1	-	TGTGCCAGCAGCTTAAGCCCTTACAGAGAGGAACGCAATGAGCAGTTCTTC	CASSLSPYREERNEQFF
TRBD1	TRBV5-6	TRBJ1-2	-	TGTGCCAGCAGGCCCGGGACAGGGGTCGGCTACACCTTC	CASRPGTGVGYTF
-	TRBV19	TRBJ2-2	-	TGTGCCAGTAATATTCGCCAGAACACCGGGGAGCTGTTTTTT	CASNIRQNTGELFF
-	TRBV5-5	TRBJ2-3	-	TGTGCCAGCAGCGTCAGGTCGATGAGGGCCACAGATACGCAGTATTTT	CASSVRSMRATDTQYF
-	TRBV30	TRBJ1-5	-	TGTGCCTGGTCCCCGGCAGGGGTTAGCAATCAGCCCCAGCATTTT	CAWSPAGVSNQPQHF
-	TRBV15	TRBJ2-5	-	TGTGCCACCAGCAGAGCGGGGCAAGGGGAGACCCAGTACTTC	CATSRAGQGETQYF
-	TRBV19	TRBJ2-1	-	TGTGCCACGGGGCTAGAAGCATACAATGAGCAGTTCTTC	CATGLEAYNEQFF
-	TRBV30	TRBJ2-2	once	TGTGCCTGGAGGGTGACGGGCAGGACTGCGAACACCGGGGAGCTGTTTTTT	CAWRVTGRTANTGELFF
-	TRBV11-3	TRBJ2-2	-	TGTGCCAGCAGCCCAACCGATCGGGACACCGGGGAGCTGTTTTTT	CASSPTDRDTGELFF
-	TRBV5-1	TRBJ2-7	once	TGCGCCAGCAGCTTGGACGGAGTCCCAAGGGGCTACGAGCAGTACTTC	CASSLDGVPRGYEQYF
TRBD2	TRBV4-2	TRBJ2-5	-	TGTGCCAGCAGCCAAGGAGCTAGCGGGGGGGCCACAGAGACCCAGTACTTC	CASSQGASGGATETQYF
TRBD1	TRBV28	TRBJ1-6	-	TGTGCCAGCAACCAGGGGGAGTCACCCCTCCACTTT	CASNQGESPLHF
-	TRBV6-6	TRBJ1-2	-	TGTGCCAGCAGTTCCCGGGGAGTTGCTTATGGCTACACCTTC	CASSSRGVAYGYTF
-	TRBV1	TRBJ1-5	-	TGCACCAGCAGCCAAGACAGCTGCAATCAGCCCCAGCATTTT	CTSSQDSCNQPQHF
TRBD2	TRBV7-9	TRBJ2-7	-	TGTGCCAGCAGCTCCGGACTAGCGGGAGGGCTAAATGAGCAGTACTTC	CASSSGLAGGLNEQYF
TRBD2	TRBV19	TRBJ2-7	once	TGTGCCAGTAGTATGAGACTAGCGCTCTACGAGCAGTACTTC	CASSMRLALYEQYF
-	TRBV4-1	TRBJ1-2	-	TGCGCCAGCAGCCAAAGGGCAGGGACGGGCTATGGCTACACCTTC	CASSQRAGTGYGYTF
-	TRBV5-1	TRBJ1-1	-	TGCGCCAGCAGCCCGGGGCCGGGGGTCGACACTGAAGCTTTCTTT	CASSPGPGVDTEAFF
-	TRBV30	TRBJ2-1	once	TGTGCCTGGAGCCGCAGGGGGCGGGGGGCCTACAATGAGCAGTTCTTC	CAWSRRGRGAYNEQFF
-	TRBV19	TRBJ2-7	few	TGTGCCAGTAGTATAACGGTCAACTCCTACGAGCAGTACTTC	CASSITVNSYEQYF
-	TRBV11-2	TRBJ2-4	-	TGTGCCAGCAGCTTAGGGTGGGGCTCTGAGGGCAAAAACATTCAGTACTTC	CASSLGWGSEGKNIQYF
TRBD2	TRBV10-2	TRBJ2-5	-	TGCGCCAGCAGACTAGCGGGAGTCGAGACCCAGTACTTC	CASRLAGVETQYF
-	TRBV29-1	TRBJ2-1	-	TGCAGCGTTGAGAAGGGGTATTCCAGCAATGAGCAGTTCTTC	CSVEKGYSSNEQFF
TRBD2	TRBV5-1	TRBJ2-7	-	TGCGCCAGCAGCTTCGGGGGGGCTTGGGACGAGCAGTACTTC	CASSFGGAWDEQYF
-	TRBV4-1	TRBJ2-1	-	TGCGCCAGCAGCCAAGGGATTCTTTACAATGAGCAGTTCTTC	CASSQGILYNEQFF
TRBD1	TRBV28	TRBJ2-3	once	TGTGCCAGCAGCCGACCTGACAGGGGAGGCACAGATACGCAGTATTTT	CASSRPDRGGTDTQYF
-	TRBV28	TRBJ2-1	-	TGTGCCAGCAGTTTATCCCCCCCTTCGGGCTTTTACAATGAGCAGTTCTTC	CASSLSPPSGFYNEQFF
-	TRBV15	TRBJ2-3	-	TGTGCCACCAGCAGATCTGGCACAGATACGCAGTATTTT	CATSRSGTDTQYF
-	TRBV9	TRBJ1-4	-	TGTGCCAGCAGCGTCTCGGGGGGGAGTGAAAAACTGTTTTTT	CASSVSGGSEKLFF
-	TRBV2	TRBJ2-7	-	TGTGCCAGCAGTCCACGGTACGAGCAGTACTTC	CASSPRYEQYF
-	TRBV5-6	TRBJ2-5	-	TGTGCCAGCAGCTCTCAGAACCAAGAGACCCAGTACTTC	CASSSQNQETQYF
-	TRBV4-1	TRBJ2-3	-	TGCGCCAGCAGCCAGGAGGACTCCGGTACGCAGTATTTT	CASSQEDSGTQYF
TRBD2	TRBV14	TRBJ2-1	-	TGTGCCAGCAGCCATCCGGGGGGAAGTTACAATGAGCAGTTCTTC	CASSHPGGSYNEQFF
-	TRBV15	TRBJ2-1	-	TGTGCCACCAGCACGGGTACCTACAATGAGCAGTTCTTC	CATSTGTYNEQFF
TRBD1	TRBV19	TRBJ2-7	-	TGTGCCAGTAGTCCGAGGGACAGGGGGCGAAACGAGCAGTACTTC	CASSPRDRGRNEQYF
-	TRBV2	TRBJ2-7	-	TGTGCCAGCAGTGGCTCTTTCGAGCAGTACTTC	CASSGSFEQYF
-	TRBV21-1	TRBJ2-2	-	TGTGCCAGCAGCAAAGTAGCGGGAGGGCCCGGCGGGGAGCTGTTTTTT	CASSKVAGGPGGELFF
TRBD2	TRBV7-2	TRBJ2-7	-	TGTGCCAGCAGTTTCCAAGGGACTAGCGGGGGGGAGCAGTACTTC	CASSFQGTSGGEQYF
TRBD1	TRBV5-1	TRBJ2-3	-	TGCGCCAGCAGCCTGGGACAGGCCCCCACAGATACGCAGTATTTT	CASSLGQAPTDTQYF
TRBD2	TRBV19	TRBJ2-3	-	TGTGCCAGTAGTCGTCGACTAGCGGGAACTCTCACAGATACGCAGTATTTT	CASSRRLAGTLTDTQYF
TRBD1	TRBV7-2	TRBJ2-4	-	TGTGCCAGCAGCCTAAGGGGGACAGATCAAGCCAAAAACATTCAGTACTTC	CASSLRGTDQAKNIQYF
-	TRBV28	TRBJ2-3	-	TGTGCCAGCAGTCCCCAGCGGCGCACAGATACGCAGTATTTT	CASSPQRRTDTQYF
-	TRBV11-1	TRBJ2-7	-	TGTGCCAGCAGCTCAGGGACCCACGAGCAGTACTTC	CASSSGTHEQYF
TRBD2	TRBV11-2	TRBJ2-5	-	TGTGCCAGCAGCCCCGGGGGACTAGCGGGTAAAGAGACCCAGTACTTC	CASSPGGLAGKETQYF
TRBD1	TRBV15	TRBJ1-2	-	TGTGCCACCAGCACAACAGGGGACGGCTACACCTTC	CATSTTGDGYTF
TRBD1	TRBV6-5	TRBJ2-2	-	TGTGCCAGCAGGAAGGGACAGGGATTCACCGGGGAGCTGTTTTTT	CASRKGQGFTGELFF
-	TRBV5-4	TRBJ2-7	-	TGTGCCAGCAGCTCCCAAGACTACGAGCAGTACTTC	CASSSQDYEQYF
TRBD1	TRBV6-5	TRBJ2-5	-	TGTGCCAGCAAGATTCGGACAGGGGGCAGAGAGACCCAGTACTTC	CASKIRTGGRETQYF
TRBD1	TRBV5-1	TRBJ2-7	few	TGCGCCAGCAGCATAAGGACAGGGGTTGGCGAGCAGTACTTC	CASSIRTGVGEQYF
-	TRBV6-5	TRBJ2-3	once	TGTGCCAGCAGTTACGGGTTCACCACAGATACGCAGTATTTT	CASSYGFTTDTQYF